A single sample gave rise to the 32 T cell receptor beta chains below, sequenced in a study of T cells after yellow fever vaccination. MiXCR was run by TCRdb on the 5' RACE reads, yielding one entry per CDR3 protein. Of 300,000 to 400,000 distinct CDR3 sequences in the sample, roughly 6.1% were seen once. Specimen: PBMCs, collected 5 days after the yellow fever booster vaccination. The source is a man aged 25 to 45 who received the YFV17D yellow fever vaccine.

This clonotype came up many times. J is TRBJ1-2 and V is TRBV7-8; D call uncertain. V lost 0 bases, J lost 4 bases, and 9 bases lay in between. In germline, CDR1 is SGHVS, CDR2 FQNEAQ. The CDR3 has 14 amino acids. Here the CDR3 reads CASSLAHLGYGYTF. The CDR3 bases are TGTGCCAGCAGCTTAGCACATCTGGGCTATGGCTACACCTTC.

This clonotype was counted ten times or more. The V gene is TRBV7-9, the J gene TRBJ2-3; D ambiguous. The CDR3 length is 10 residues. Germline V CDR1 and CDR2: SEHNR, FQNEAQ (reference sequence). V was cut by 6 bases and J by 4 bases, with 2 bases left in between. The CDR3 region has the DNA TGTGCCAGCAGTGCAGATACGCAGTATTTT. The encoded protein is CASSADTQYF.

This clonotype was counted ten times or more. The rearrangement uses TRBV14 and TRBJ1-3; D unresolved. Germline values: CDR1 SGHDN, CDR2 FVKESK. V shed 0 bases and J shed 0 bases, with 9 bases lying between them. The CDR3 is 16 residues long. In DNA, the CDR3 is TGTGCCAGCAGCCAAGACGCCGGACTCTCTGGAAACACCATATATTTT. Its translation: CASSQDAGLSGNTIYF.

The gene calls are TRBV7-2 and TRBJ2-5; D possibly corresponds to TRBD2 (6 bases). Germline V CDR1 and CDR2: SGHTA, FQGNSA. This CDR3 is built from 17 residues. Trimming shortened V by 1 base and J by 2 bases, and 17 bases separated the two germline ends. CDR3 sequence: CASSLGSGSSVQETQYF. CDR3 nucleotide sequence: TGTGCCAGCAGCTTAGGTTCGGGGTCTAGCGTTCAAGAGACCCAGTACTTC. Variable domain in full (rest from reference TRBV7-2 and TRBJ2-5): GAGVSQSPSNKVTEKGKDVELRCDPISGHTALYWYRQSLGQGLEFLIYFQGNSAPDKSGLPSDRFSAERTGGSVSTLTIQRTQQEDSAVYLCASSLGSGSSVQETQYFGPGTRLLVL.

The sample holds many counts of this clonotype. This chain uses TRBV7-2 with TRBJ2-7, with D hard to call. Germline V gives CDR1 SGHTA, CDR2 FQGNSA. The CDR3 has 15 residues. Trimming stripped 1 base from V and 0 bases from J, with 10 bases between. The CDR3 sequence: CASSLGHPSSYEQYF. The CDR3 DNA sequence: TGTGCCAGCAGCTTAGGACACCCGAGCTCCTACGAGCAGTACTTC.

This clonotype has just one count. This chain links TRBV30 with TRBJ2-4, with no clear D. The V end lost 4 bases, the J end lost 0 bases, and 7 bases lay between the germline ends. The CDR3 spans 13 residues. Germline V gene data show CDR1 as GTSNPN and CDR2 as SVGIG (reference sequence). The CDR3 sequence is CAWMMLAKNIQYF. CDR3 DNA: TGTGCCTGGATGATGTTAGCCAAAAACATTCAGTACTTC.

This clonotype showed up just a few times. V is TRBV7-8 and J is TRBJ1-5, with D unclear. Germline loops: CDR1 SGHVS, CDR2 FQNEAQ. This CDR3 contains 16 residues. With 0 bases removed from V and 0 bases from J, the gap between germline ends came to 9 bases. The CDR3 loop reads CASSLAPVNSNQPQHF. In DNA, the CDR3 is TGTGCCAGCAGCTTAGCTCCCGTCAATAGCAATCAGCCCCAGCATTTT.

About this clonotype itself: Given a much more abundant clone one base away, this may be a read error. The chain employs TRBV20-1 and TRBJ2-1, with D possibly being TRBD1 (5 bases). Germline V lookup: CDR1 DFQATT, CDR2 SNEGSKA (reference sequence). The CDR3 sequence is 15 residues long. The CDR3 region has the DNA TGCAGTGCTAGGAGGCCCCCGGACACCTACAATGGGCAGTTCTTC. Translated: CSARRPPDTYNGQFF.

This clonotype was recorded a few times. The chain recombines TRBV5-1 with TRBJ1-5, with no clear D. The CDR3 consists of 15 residues. The germline gives CDR1 SGHRS, CDR2 YFSETQ. The V end lost 0 bases, the J end lost 8 bases, and 15 bases lay between the germline ends. The CDR3 reads CASSLAARPSEPQHF. The CDR3 bases are TGCGCCAGCAGCTTGGCCGCCAGGCCCTCGGAGCCCCAGCATTTT. Looking up the rest from reference TRBV5-1 and TRBJ1-5 gives the full variable domain: KAGVTQTPRYLIKTRGQQVTLSCSPISGHRSVSWYQQTPGQGLQFLFEYFSETQRNKGNFPGRFSGRQFSNSRSEMNVSTLELGDSALYLCASSLAARPSEPQHFGDGTRLSIL.

The chain links TRBV5-8 to TRBJ2-5, with no clear D. This CDR3 contains 14 residues. Trimming took off 4 bases at V and 1 base at J, with 11 bases between the two ends. Germline V CDR1 and CDR2: SGHTS, YDEGEE. CDR3 DNA: TGTGCCAGCAGCCCGGACGGATTCCAAGAGACCCAGTACTTC. This codes for CASSPDGFQETQYF.

The chain is built from TRBV2 and TRBJ2-1, with a possible D match to TRBD2 (5 bases). Germline CDR1 SNHLY, CDR2 FYNNEI. The CDR3 covers 13 residues. Trimming removed 7 bases from V and 8 bases from J, with 15 bases in between. This CDR3 reads CASTPDYSDEQFF. Written as DNA, the CDR3 is TGTGCCAGCACCCCCGACTACAGCGATGAGCAGTTCTTC.

This clonotype was seen only a few times. This chain uses TRBV6-1 with TRBJ2-6; 10 nucleotides agree with TRBD2. The trim removed 5 bases at V and 2 bases at J, leaving 6 bases unmatched. There are 17 residues in the CDR3. In germline, CDR1 is MNHNS, CDR2 SASEGT. The CDR3, as DNA: TGTGCCAGCAGTAGGACTAGCGGAACCCCTGGGGCCAACGTCCTGACTTTC. Its translation is CASSRTSGTPGANVLTF.

As regards this clonotype: Possible read error: a much larger clone is one base away. V and J are TRBV11-3 and TRBJ2-1; D gene ambiguous. CDR3 length: 15 amino acids. CDR1 SGHNT and CDR2 YENEEA come from the germline V gene. CDR3 in amino acids: CASSLGSVSYNEQVF. In DNA form, the CDR3 reads TGTGCCAGCAGCTTAGGGAGTGTCTCCTACAATGAGCAGGTCTTC. Full variable domain (outside the CDR3, taken from reference TRBV11-3 and TRBJ2-1): EAGVVQSPRYKIIEKKQPVAFWCNPISGHNTLYWYLQNLGQGPELLIRYENEEAVDDSQLPKDRFSAERLKGVDSTLKIQPAELGDSAVYLCASSLGSVSYNEQVFGPGTRLTVL.

This clonotype was detected ten times or more. The chain has TRBV12-3 or TRBV12-4 and TRBJ2-7, with D possibly being TRBD2 (7 bases). This CDR3 region has 13 residues. V lost 10 bases to trimming and J lost 4 bases, with 17 bases between them. The chain's CDR3 is CATEGEGQYEQYF. DNA for the CDR3: TGTGCCACGGAGGGGGAGGGCCAGTACGAGCAGTACTTC.

There are a few counts of this clonotype. This chain uses TRBV5-4 with TRBJ2-3; 8 bases align to TRBD1. The CDR3 is made up of 16 amino acids. V shed 6 bases and J 3 bases; nucleotides not matched to a gene: 12. Germline V gene data show CDR1 as SGHNT and CDR2 as YYREEE (reference sequence). The CDR3 coding sequence is TGTGCCAGCACCATAGGGGATCGGACAGGGACAGATACGCAGTATTTT. Encoded protein: CASTIGDRTGTDTQYF.

The gene calls are TRBV29-1 and TRBJ2-3, with D possibly being TRBD2 (5 bases). CDR1 SQVTM and CDR2 ANQGSEA come from the germline V gene. The CDR3 has 14 residues. Deletions cut 4 bases from V and 12 bases from J, with 23 bases between. The CDR3 DNA follows: TGCAGCGTTGTCCGAGGACTGGATCTTTTTTCCCAGTATTTT. It translates to CSVVRGLDLFSQYF.

This clonotype was picked up a small number of times. The rearrangement links TRBV3-1 to TRBJ1-6; unclear D gene. The CDR3 sequence is 14 residues long. Trimming shortened V by 5 bases and J by 8 bases, and 13 bases separated the two germline ends. Germline lookup yields CDR1 LGHDT and CDR2 YNNKEL (reference sequence). The CDR3 nucleotides are TGTGCCAGCAGCGACTGGGAGGACGATTCACCCCTCCACTTT. It translates to CASSDWEDDSPLHF.

On this clonotype: A read error may be the cause here, since a much bigger clone is one base away. V and J are TRBV7-9 and TRBJ2-5, with 9 bases fitting TRBD2. This CDR3 has 16 amino acids. Germline V gene data show CDR1 as SEHNR and CDR2 as FQNEAQ (reference sequence). In DNA, the CDR3 is TGTGCCAGGAGCTTAGCTCCTACTAGCGGGTCGGCGACCCAGTACTTC. Protein: CARSLAPTSGSATQYF.

This clonotype was seen more than once but under ten times. The genes are TRBV29-1 and TRBJ2-7; no firm D call. The CDR3 is made up of 12 amino acids. The V gene's germline CDR1 is SQVTM and CDR2 ANQGSEA. Trimming took off 6 bases at V and 6 bases at J, with 15 bases between the two ends. The chain's CDR3 is CSVRTTRFEQYF. The DNA of the CDR3 is TGCAGCGTCCGAACGACCCGGTTCGAGCAGTACTTC.

The gene calls are TRBV10-3 and TRBJ2-2; D possibly corresponds to TRBD1 (5 bases). This CDR3 has 13 amino acids. Trimming pared 8 bases from V and 0 bases from J, leaving 7 bases between. Per the germline V gene, CDR1 is ENHRY and CDR2 is SYGVKD. CDR3 nucleotide sequence: TGTGCCATCGGACAATCGAACACCGGGGAGCTGTTTTTT. Protein: CAIGQSNTGELFF.

V is TRBV6-6 and J is TRBJ1-1; unclear D gene. This CDR3 has 11 amino acids. V was clipped by 2 bases and J by 9 bases, with 7 bases between them. Germline V gives CDR1 MNHNY, CDR2 SVGAGI (reference sequence). The CDR3 bases are TGTGCCAGCAGTTACAGGGAGCAAGCTTTCTTT. It translates to CASSYREQAFF.

This clonotype has at least ten counts. J is TRBJ2-7 and V is TRBV20-1; possibly TRBD1 or TRBD2 for D (5 bases each). Trimming took 6 bases from V and 5 from J, leaving 17 bases between them. Germline lookup yields CDR1 DFQATT and CDR2 SNEGSKA (reference sequence). The CDR3 totals 13 residues. The CDR3: CSARGPQGDEQYF. The DNA for the CDR3 is TGCAGTGCCCGAGGGCCCCAAGGGGACGAGCAGTACTTC.

The V gene is TRBV7-2, the J gene TRBJ1-5; D unclear. The CDR3 loop spans 14 amino acids. In germline, CDR1 is SGHTA, CDR2 FQGNSA. V lost 5 bases and J lost 2, with 10 bases in between. DNA of the CDR3: TGTGCCAGCAGCCAGAGGTTGGGCAATCAGCCCCAGCATTTT. Translation gives CASSQRLGNQPQHF.

This clonotype was observed at least ten times. The chain combines TRBV6-2 or TRBV6-3 with TRBJ2-3; D not resolved. The germline gives CDR1 MNHEY, CDR2 SVGEGT. The CDR3 runs 15 residues. The V end lost 0 bases, the J end lost 6 bases, and 13 bases lay between the germline ends. The CDR3 protein is CASSYSINYPDTQYF. CDR3 nucleotides: TGTGCCAGCAGTTACTCGATTAATTATCCGGATACGCAGTATTTT.

The chain links TRBV20-1 to TRBJ2-3, with 13 bases identical to TRBD2. The germline CDR1 and CDR2 sequences are DFQATT and SNEGSKA (reference sequence). The CDR3 is 20 amino acids. Germline trimming cut 0 bases from V and 0 bases from J; bases unmatched to any gene: 12. The CDR3 loop reads CSARDRGTSGIFKSTDTQYF. The CDR3 nucleotides read TGCAGTGCTAGAGATCGGGGGACTAGCGGGATTTTTAAGAGCACAGATACGCAGTATTTT.

The chain uses TRBV5-1 and TRBJ2-1, with a tentative D call TRBD1 (5 bases). This CDR3 is 15 amino acids long. The germline V gene encodes CDR1 SGHRS and CDR2 YFSETQ. V shed 4 bases and J shed 3 bases, with 14 bases lying between them. CDR3 DNA sequence: TGCGCCAGCAGCCTCCGAAGGGGTATCTACAATGAGCAGTTCTTC. This gives the protein CASSLRRGIYNEQFF.

Concerning this clonotype itself: The conserved phenylalanine or tryptophan is not found at the CDR3 terminus, so this likely reflects a read error. V gene TRBV20-1 combines with J gene TRBJ2-1; TRBD2 aligns across 10 bases. The CDR3 spans 13 residues. Trimming at V came to 6 bases and at J to 13 bases, leaving 12 bases not matched to a gene. CDR1 is DFQATT, CDR2 SNEGSKA, per germline (reference sequence). The chain's CDR3 is CSARDSGLADQFS. Written as DNA, the CDR3 is TGCAGTGCACGGGACAGTGGACTAGCGGACCAGTTCTCC.

This clonotype came up a few times. The J gene is TRBJ1-1, the V gene TRBV15, with D unclear. CDR3 length: 14 residues. Germline values: CDR1 LNHNV, CDR2 YYDKDF (reference sequence). V lost 0 bases, J lost 6 bases, and 11 bases lay in between. CDR3 sequence (DNA): TGTGCCACCAGCAGAGAAAGCGCAATCCCTGAAGCTTTCTTT. Translated, it gives CATSRESAIPEAFF.

To note about this clonotype: Being one base from a much bigger clone, this may be a read error. V and J are TRBV5-1 and TRBJ2-7; 13 nucleotides match TRBD2. Germline values: CDR1 SGHRS, CDR2 YFSETQ. The CDR3 is made up of 15 amino acids. The junction had 2 bases not matched to a gene; V was cut back by 0 bases and J by 5 bases. The CDR3 nucleotides are TGCGCCAGCAGCTTGGGACTAGCGGGAGGCGACGAGCAGTACTTC. This encodes CASSLGLAGGDEQYF.

This clonotype was seen a few times. This chain links TRBV4-2 with TRBJ2-7; no firm D call. The CDR3 spans 14 residues. The germline gives CDR1 LGHNA, CDR2 YNFKEQ. V was cut by 0 bases and J by 5 bases, with 11 bases left in between. CDR3 protein: CASSQDGTINEQYF. The CDR3 region has the DNA TGTGCCAGCAGCCAAGATGGTACCATCAACGAGCAGTACTTC.

Many counts were recorded for this clonotype. The chain is built from TRBV7-2 and TRBJ2-4; D is undetermined. The germline V and J ends were trimmed by 1 base and 3 bases, with 7 bases remaining between them. CDR3 size: 14 residues. CDR1 SGHTA and CDR2 FQGNSA come from the germline V gene. CDR3 in DNA: TGTGCCAGCAGCTTAGGGGGAATCAAAAACATTCAGTACTTC. Translation: CASSLGGIKNIQYF.

A few counts support this clonotype. The chain is built from TRBV2 and TRBJ1-1; D not resolved. Trimming shortened V by 6 bases and J by 4 bases, and 15 bases separated the two germline ends. Germline lookup yields CDR1 SNHLY and CDR2 FYNNEI. This CDR3 is built from 14 residues. The CDR3, as DNA: TGTGCCAGCAGGGGTTTAATCGTGACCACTGAAGCTTTCTTT. This sequence encodes CASRGLIVTTEAFF.